The 13 T cell receptor beta chains below were found in one sample sequenced in a study of high-grade serous ovarian cancer treatment subgroups. The tumor samples were collected prior to definitive surgery or chemotherapy. The data were produced by immunoSEQ multiplex PCR, yet TCRdb's version contains in-frame clones alone and is incomplete. The sample records fewer than 4,000 clones, around 68% being singletons. The sequenced sample consisted of tumor tissue. Source of these receptors: a human donor with high-grade serous ovarian cancer.

The rearrangement uses TRBV5-6 and TRBJ1-2; D remains ambiguous. The CDR3 has 13 amino acids. Germline V lookup: CDR1 SGHDT, CDR2 YYEEEE. Trimming stripped 0 bases from V and 2 bases from J, with 5 bases between. CDR3 sequence: CASSLVQNYGYTF. For the CDR3, the DNA is TGTGCCAGCAGCTTGGTTCAGAACTATGGCTACACCTTC.

The chain is built from TRBV13 and TRBJ1-3; D not resolved. V was trimmed by 5 bases and J by 4 bases, leaving 9 bases between them. CDR1 is PRHDT, CDR2 FYEKMQ, per germline (reference sequence). The CDR3 is 13 residues long. The CDR3 region is CASSRERGNTIYF. The CDR3 DNA follows: TGTGCCAGCAGCCGCGAGAGGGGAAACACCATATATTTT.

This clone has only a few counts. This rearrangement joins TRBV7-9 to TRBJ1-5; D not certain. The CDR3 is 13 amino acids. In germline, CDR1 is SEHNR, CDR2 FQNEAQ (reference sequence). Trimming took 2 bases from V and 0 from J, leaving 2 bases between them. The CDR3, as DNA: TGTGCCAGCAGCTTATTTAGCAATCAGCCCCAGCATTTT. Translation gives CASSLFSNQPQHF.

The chain couples TRBV19 to TRBJ1-4, with 9 bases fitting TRBD1. J gave up 2 bases and V 9 bases, and 10 bases lay outside the gene matches. The CDR3 loop spans 16 amino acids. In germline, CDR1 is LNHDA, CDR2 SQIVND (reference sequence). The CDR3 protein is CASQIQGARTNEKLFF. CDR3 in DNA: TGTGCCAGCCAAATACAGGGGGCGCGTACTAATGAAAAACTGTTTTTT.

The chain links TRBV7-2 to TRBJ1-2; a possible D gene is TRBD1 (6 bases). Trimming removed 5 bases at V and 0 bases at J, with 10 bases between. The germline V gene encodes CDR1 SGHTA and CDR2 FQGNSA. CDR3 length: 14 residues. The CDR3 reads CASSGTSANYGYTF. CDR3 sequence (DNA): TGTGCCAGCAGCGGGACATCCGCTAACTATGGCTACACCTTC.

This clone was observed a few times. The rearrangement joins TRBV25-1 to TRBJ1-6, with D possibly TRBD1 on 5 matching bases. Germline V gene data show CDR1 as MGHDK and CDR2 as SYGVNS. Trimming shortened V by 5 bases and J by 6 bases, and 14 bases separated the two germline ends. The CDR3 runs 15 residues. CDR3 nucleotides: TGTGCCAGCAGTTCCTCCGGGGGGTCTAATTCACCCCTCCACTTT. It encodes CASSSSGGSNSPLHF.

The genes are TRBV5-5 and TRBJ1-5; maybe TRBD1 (5 bases). The length of the CDR3 is 15 residues. The V gene lost 2 bases and the J gene lost 4 bases, with 13 bases spanning the gap. Germline V gene lookup returns CDR1 SGHKS and CDR2 YYEKEE (reference sequence). In DNA form, the CDR3 reads TGTGCCAGCAGCTTTGGTATAAACAGGAATCAGCCCCAGCATTTT. Translated: CASSFGINRNQPQHF.

V is TRBV7-2 and J is TRBJ2-5, with 16 bases identical to TRBD2. The CDR3 is made up of 18 amino acids. Per the germline V gene, CDR1 is SGHTA and CDR2 is FQGNSA. The ends lost 1 base at V and 4 bases at J; junction bases unmatched: 6. CDR3 nucleotide sequence: TGTGCCAGCAGCTTAGGGGGACTAGCGGGGGGGCTAGGAGAGACCCAGTACTTC. It specifies CASSLGGLAGGLGETQYF.

V usage is TRBV4-2 and J usage is TRBJ1-4; 7 nucleotides agree with TRBD1. The CDR3 sequence is 15 residues long. V lost 6 bases to trimming and J lost 2 bases; unmatched junction nucleotides: 6. Looked up from germline, CDR1 is LGHNA and CDR2 is YNFKEQ. The CDR3: CASSAPGQTNEKLFF. The CDR3 DNA reads TGTGCCAGCAGTGCTCCGGGACAGACTAATGAAAAACTGTTTTTT.

The chain carries TRBV7-8 and TRBJ2-2; TRBD1 matches at 8 bases. Germline loops: CDR1 SGHVS, CDR2 FQNEAQ. The trim removed 5 bases at V and 1 base at J, leaving 6 bases unmatched. The CDR3 runs to 16 residues. The chain's CDR3 is CASSPGGAGNTGELFF. The CDR3 DNA sequence: TGTGCCAGCAGCCCAGGGGGCGCGGGGAACACCGGGGAGCTGTTTTTT.

The V and J genes are TRBV5-5 and TRBJ2-7; D is undetermined. Germline CDR1 reads SGHKS; CDR2 reads YYEKEE (reference sequence). The CDR3 has 14 amino acids. With 0 bases removed from V and 2 bases from J, the gap between germline ends came to 9 bases. The CDR3 DNA is TGTGCCAGCAGCTTGGGTCATGTAGCCTACGAGCAGTACTTC. Protein product: CASSLGHVAYEQYF.

The chain is built from TRBV7-2 and TRBJ2-3, with D perhaps TRBD2 (7 bases). The CDR3 runs to 16 residues. Deletions cut 6 bases from V and 1 base from J, with 17 bases between. The germline V gene has CDR1 SGHTA and CDR2 FQGNSA. CDR3 coding DNA: TGTGCCAGCAGATCAGGGAGGGCAGGGGGCACAGATACGCAGTATTTT. Protein sequence: CASRSGRAGGTDTQYF.

This sequence joins TRBV9 and TRBJ2-4; TRBD1 matches 9 bases. V was clipped by 3 bases and J by 8 bases; unmatched bases: 6. This CDR3 spans 14 amino acids. CDR1 is SGDLS and CDR2 is YYNGEE in the germline V gene. CDR3 amino acids: CASSAQGARDIQYF. In DNA form, the CDR3 reads TGTGCCAGCAGCGCACAGGGGGCGCGGGACATTCAGTACTTC.